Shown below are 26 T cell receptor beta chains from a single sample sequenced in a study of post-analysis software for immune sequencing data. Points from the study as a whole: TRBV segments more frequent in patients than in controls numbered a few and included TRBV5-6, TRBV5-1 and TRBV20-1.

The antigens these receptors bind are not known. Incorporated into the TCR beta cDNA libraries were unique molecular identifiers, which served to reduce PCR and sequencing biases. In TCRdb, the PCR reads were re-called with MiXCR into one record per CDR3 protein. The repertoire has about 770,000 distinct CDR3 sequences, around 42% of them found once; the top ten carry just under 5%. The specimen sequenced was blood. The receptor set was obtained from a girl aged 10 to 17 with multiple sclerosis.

This CDR3 is CASGGQNTEAFF. The CDR3 coding sequence is TGTGCCAGCGGAGGACAGAACACTGAAGCTTTCTTT. This sequence joins TRBV9 and TRBJ1-1; tentatively, D is TRBD1 (5 bases). This CDR3 has 12 amino acids. With 7 bases removed from V and 1 base from J, the gap between germline ends came to 8 bases. Germline lookup yields CDR1 SGDLS and CDR2 YYNGEE. The variable domain in full, completed from reference TRBV9 and TRBJ1-1, reads DSGVTQTPKHLITATGQRVTLRCSPRSGDLSVYWYQQSLDQGLQFLIQYYNGEERAKGNILERFSAQQFPDLHSELNLSSLELGDSALYFCASGGQNTEAFFGQGTRLTVV.

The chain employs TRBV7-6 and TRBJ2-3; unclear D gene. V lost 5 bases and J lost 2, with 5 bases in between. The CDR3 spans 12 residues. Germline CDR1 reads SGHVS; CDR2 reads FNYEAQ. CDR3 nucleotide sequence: TGTGCCAGCAGCAAATTCACAGATACGCAGTATTTT. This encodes CASSKFTDTQYF.

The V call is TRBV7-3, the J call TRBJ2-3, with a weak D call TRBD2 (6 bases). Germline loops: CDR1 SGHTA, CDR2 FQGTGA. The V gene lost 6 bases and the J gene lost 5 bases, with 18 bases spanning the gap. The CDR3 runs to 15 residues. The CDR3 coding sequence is TGTGCCAGCAGTGAAGGTCGTCTAGCGTTAGATACGCAGTATTTT. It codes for CASSEGRLALDTQYF. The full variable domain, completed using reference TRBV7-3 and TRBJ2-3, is GAGVSQTPSNKVTEKGKYVELRCDPISGHTALYWYRQSLGQGPEFLIYFQGTGAADDSGLPNDRFFAVRPEGSVSTLKIQRTERGDSAVYLCASSEGRLALDTQYFGPGTRLTVL.

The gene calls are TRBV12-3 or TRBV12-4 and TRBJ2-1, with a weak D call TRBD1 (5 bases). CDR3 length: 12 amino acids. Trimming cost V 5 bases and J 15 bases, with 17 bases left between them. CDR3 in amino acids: CASSISGAAVFF. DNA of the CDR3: TGTGCCAGCAGTATTAGTGGGGCCGCGGTGTTCTTC.

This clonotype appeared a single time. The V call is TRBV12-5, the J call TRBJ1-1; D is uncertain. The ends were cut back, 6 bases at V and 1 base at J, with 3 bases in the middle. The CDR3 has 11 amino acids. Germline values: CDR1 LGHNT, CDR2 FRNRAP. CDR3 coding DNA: TGTGCTAGTGGGTGGAACACTGAAGCTTTCTTT. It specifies CASGWNTEAFF. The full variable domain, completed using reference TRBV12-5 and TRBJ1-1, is DARVTQTPRHKVTEMGQEVTMRCQPILGHNTVFWYRQTMMQGLELLAYFRNRAPLDDSGMPKDRFSAEMPDATLATLKIQPSEPRDSAVYFCASGWNTEAFFGQGTRLTVV.

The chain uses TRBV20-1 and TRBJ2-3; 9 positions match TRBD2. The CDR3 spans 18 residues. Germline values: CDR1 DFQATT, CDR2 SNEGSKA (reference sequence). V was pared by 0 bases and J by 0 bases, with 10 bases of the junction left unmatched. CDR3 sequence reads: CSARDLSGSGRSTDTQYF. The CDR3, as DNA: TGCAGTGCTAGAGATCTCTCTGGTAGCGGGAGAAGCACAGATACGCAGTATTTT.

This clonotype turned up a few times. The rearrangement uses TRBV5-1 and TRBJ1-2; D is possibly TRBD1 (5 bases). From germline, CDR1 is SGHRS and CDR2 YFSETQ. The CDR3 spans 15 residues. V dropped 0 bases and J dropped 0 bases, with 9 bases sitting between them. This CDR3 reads CASSLVGEANYGYTF. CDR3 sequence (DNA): TGCGCCAGCAGCTTGGTGGGGGAAGCTAACTATGGCTACACCTTC.

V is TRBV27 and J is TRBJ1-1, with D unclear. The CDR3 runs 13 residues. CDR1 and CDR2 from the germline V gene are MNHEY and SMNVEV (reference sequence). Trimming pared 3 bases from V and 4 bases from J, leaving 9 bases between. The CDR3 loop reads CASSLRAGTEAFF. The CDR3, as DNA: TGTGCCAGCAGTTTGAGGGCGGGCACTGAAGCTTTCTTT.

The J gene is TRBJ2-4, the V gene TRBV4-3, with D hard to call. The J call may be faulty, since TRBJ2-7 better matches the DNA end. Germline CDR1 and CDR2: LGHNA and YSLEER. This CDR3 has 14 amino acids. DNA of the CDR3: TGCGCCAGCAGCCAAGAAAGAGGTCCCTACGAGCAGTACTTC. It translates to CASSQERGPYEQYF.

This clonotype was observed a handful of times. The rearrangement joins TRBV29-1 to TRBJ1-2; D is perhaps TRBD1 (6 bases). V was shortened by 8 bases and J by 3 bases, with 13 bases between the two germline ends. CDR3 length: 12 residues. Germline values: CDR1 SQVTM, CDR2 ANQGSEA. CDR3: CSLSRGDYGYTF. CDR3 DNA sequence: TGCAGCTTGAGTAGGGGGGACTATGGCTACACCTTC.

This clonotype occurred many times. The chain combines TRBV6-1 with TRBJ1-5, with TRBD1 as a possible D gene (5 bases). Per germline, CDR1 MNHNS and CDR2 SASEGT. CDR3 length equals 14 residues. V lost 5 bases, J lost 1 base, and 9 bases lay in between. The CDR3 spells CASSRTFSNQPQHF. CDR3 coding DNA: TGTGCCAGCAGTAGGACATTCAGCAATCAGCCCCAGCATTTT.

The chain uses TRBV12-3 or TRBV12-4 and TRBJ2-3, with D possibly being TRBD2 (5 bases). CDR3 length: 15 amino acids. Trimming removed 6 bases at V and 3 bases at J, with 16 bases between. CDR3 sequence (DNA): TGTGCCAGCAGCATGACTATTGGCGGAACAGATACGCAGTATTTT. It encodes CASSMTIGGTDTQYF.

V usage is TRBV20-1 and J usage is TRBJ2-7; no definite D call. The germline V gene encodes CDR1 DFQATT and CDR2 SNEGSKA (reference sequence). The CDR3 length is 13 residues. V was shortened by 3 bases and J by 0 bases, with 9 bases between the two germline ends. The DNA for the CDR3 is TGCAGTGCTAGTACCCGGCTCTCCTACGAGCAGTACTTC. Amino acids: CSASTRLSYEQYF.

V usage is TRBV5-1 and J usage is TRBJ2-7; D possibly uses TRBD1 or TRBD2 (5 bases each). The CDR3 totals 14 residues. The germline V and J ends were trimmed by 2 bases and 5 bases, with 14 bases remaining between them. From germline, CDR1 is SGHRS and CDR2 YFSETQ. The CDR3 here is CASSFRGARNEQYF. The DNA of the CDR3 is TGCGCCAGCAGCTTCCGAGGGGCGAGGAACGAGCAGTACTTC.

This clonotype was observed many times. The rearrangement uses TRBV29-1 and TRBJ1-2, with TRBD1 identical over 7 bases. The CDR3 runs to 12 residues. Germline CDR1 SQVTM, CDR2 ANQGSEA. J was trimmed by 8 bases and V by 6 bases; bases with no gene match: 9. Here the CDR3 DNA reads TGCAGCGTCCACGGACAGGTCGGGGGCTACACCTTC. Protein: CSVHGQVGGYTF. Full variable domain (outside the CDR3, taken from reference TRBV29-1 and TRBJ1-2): SAVISQKPSRDICQRGTSLTIQCQVDSQVTMMFWYRQQPGQSLTLIATANQGSEATYESGFVIDKFPISRPNLTFSTLTVSNMSPEDSSIYLCSVHGQVGGYTFGSGTRLTVV.

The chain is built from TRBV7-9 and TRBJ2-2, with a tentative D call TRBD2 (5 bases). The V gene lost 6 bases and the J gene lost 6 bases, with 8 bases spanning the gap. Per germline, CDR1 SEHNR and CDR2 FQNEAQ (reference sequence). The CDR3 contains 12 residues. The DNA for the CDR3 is TGTGCCAGCAGTCGGGGTGCCGGGGAGCTGTTTTTT. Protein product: CASSRGAGELFF.

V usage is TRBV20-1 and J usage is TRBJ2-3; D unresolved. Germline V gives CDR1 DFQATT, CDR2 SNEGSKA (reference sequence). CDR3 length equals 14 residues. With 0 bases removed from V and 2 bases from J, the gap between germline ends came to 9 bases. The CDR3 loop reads CSAREELDTDTQYF. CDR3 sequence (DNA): TGCAGTGCTAGAGAGGAGCTCGACACAGATACGCAGTATTTT.

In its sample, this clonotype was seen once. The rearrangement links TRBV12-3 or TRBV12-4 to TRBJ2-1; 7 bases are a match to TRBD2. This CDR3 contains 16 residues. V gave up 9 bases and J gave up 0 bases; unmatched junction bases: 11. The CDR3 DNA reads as TGTGCCAGTTCCCGGGGGGAGCTAAGCTCCTACAATGAGCAGTTCTTC. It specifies CASSRGELSSYNEQFF.

The CDR3 region has the DNA TGTGCCAGCAGCTTAGAGGCCCTAGTAACAGATACGCAGTATTTT. Amino acid sequence: CASSLEALVTDTQYF. V and J are TRBV7-8 and TRBJ2-3; unclear D gene. Trimming stripped 1 base from V and 3 bases from J, with 11 bases between. The CDR3 is 15 amino acids. Germline V lookup: CDR1 SGHVS, CDR2 FQNEAQ.

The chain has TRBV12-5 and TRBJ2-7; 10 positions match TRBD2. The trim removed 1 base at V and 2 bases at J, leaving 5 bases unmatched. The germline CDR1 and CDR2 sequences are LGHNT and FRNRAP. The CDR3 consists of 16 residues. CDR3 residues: CASGLERTSGPYEQYF. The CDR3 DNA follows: TGTGCTAGTGGTTTGGAACGGACTAGCGGCCCCTACGAGCAGTACTTC.

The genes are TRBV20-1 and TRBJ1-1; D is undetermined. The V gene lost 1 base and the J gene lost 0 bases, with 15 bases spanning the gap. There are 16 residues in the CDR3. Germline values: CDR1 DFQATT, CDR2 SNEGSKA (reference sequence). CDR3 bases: TGCAGTGCTAGAGCCCAACCGACGGCCATGAACACTGAAGCTTTCTTT. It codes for CSARAQPTAMNTEAFF.

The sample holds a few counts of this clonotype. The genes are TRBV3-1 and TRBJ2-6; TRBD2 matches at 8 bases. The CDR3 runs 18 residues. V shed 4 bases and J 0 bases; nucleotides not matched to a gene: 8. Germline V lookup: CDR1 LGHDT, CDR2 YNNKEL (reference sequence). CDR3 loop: CASSLPASGYSGANVLTF. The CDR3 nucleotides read TGTGCCAGCAGCCTACCTGCTAGCGGGTACTCTGGGGCCAACGTCCTGACTTTC.

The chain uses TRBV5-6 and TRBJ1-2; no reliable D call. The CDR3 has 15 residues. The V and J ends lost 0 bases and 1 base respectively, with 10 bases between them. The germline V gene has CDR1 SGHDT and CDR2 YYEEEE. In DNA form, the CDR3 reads TGTGCCAGCAGCTTGGAGTATCGGGATAACTATGGCTACACCTTC. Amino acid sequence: CASSLEYRDNYGYTF.

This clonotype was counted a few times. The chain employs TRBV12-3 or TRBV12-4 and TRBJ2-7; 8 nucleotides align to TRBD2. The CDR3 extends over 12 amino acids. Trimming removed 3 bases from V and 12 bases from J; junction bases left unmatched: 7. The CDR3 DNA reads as TGTGCCAGCAGTTTGGGTAGCGGGACGCTGTACTTC. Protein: CASSLGSGTLYF.

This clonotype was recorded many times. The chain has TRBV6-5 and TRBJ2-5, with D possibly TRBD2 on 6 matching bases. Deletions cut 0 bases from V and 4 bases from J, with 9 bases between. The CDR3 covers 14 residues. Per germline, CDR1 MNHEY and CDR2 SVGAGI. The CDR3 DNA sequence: TGTGCCAGCAGTTACTCGGCCGGGAGAGAGACCCAGTACTTC. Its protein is CASSYSAGRETQYF.

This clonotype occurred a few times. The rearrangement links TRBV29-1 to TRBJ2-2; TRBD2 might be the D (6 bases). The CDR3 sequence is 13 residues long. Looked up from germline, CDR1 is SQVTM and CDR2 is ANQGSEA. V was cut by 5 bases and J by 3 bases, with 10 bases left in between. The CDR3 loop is CSVFREDTGELFF. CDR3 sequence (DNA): TGCAGCGTTTTCAGGGAGGACACCGGGGAGCTGTTTTTT.